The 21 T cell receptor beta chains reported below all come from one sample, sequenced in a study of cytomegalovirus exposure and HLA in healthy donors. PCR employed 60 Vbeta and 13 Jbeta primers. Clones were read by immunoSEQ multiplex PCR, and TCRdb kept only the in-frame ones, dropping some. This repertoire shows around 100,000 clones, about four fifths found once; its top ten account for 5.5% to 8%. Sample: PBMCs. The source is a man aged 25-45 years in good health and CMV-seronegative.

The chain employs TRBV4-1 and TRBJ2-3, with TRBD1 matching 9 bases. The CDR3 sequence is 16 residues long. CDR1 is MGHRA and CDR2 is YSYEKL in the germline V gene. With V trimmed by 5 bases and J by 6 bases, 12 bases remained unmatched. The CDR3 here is CASSNRDRDSTDTQYF. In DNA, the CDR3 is TGCGCCAGCAGCAACCGGGACAGGGATTCAACGGATACGCAGTATTTT.

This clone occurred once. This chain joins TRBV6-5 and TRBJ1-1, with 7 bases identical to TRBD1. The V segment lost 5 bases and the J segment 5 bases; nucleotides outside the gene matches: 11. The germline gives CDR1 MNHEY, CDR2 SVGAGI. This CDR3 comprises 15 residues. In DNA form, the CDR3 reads TGTGCCAGCAGTCCCTCCGGCAGGGGGGCGACTGAAGCTTTCTTT. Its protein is CASSPSGRGATEAFF.

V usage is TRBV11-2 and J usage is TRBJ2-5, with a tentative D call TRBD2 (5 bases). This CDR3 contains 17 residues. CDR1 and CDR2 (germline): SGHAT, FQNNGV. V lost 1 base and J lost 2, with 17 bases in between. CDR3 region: CASSLVGSAGGQETQYF. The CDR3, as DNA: TGTGCCAGCAGCTTAGTGGGGTCCGCCGGAGGTCAAGAGACCCAGTACTTC. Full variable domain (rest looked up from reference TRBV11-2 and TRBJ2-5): EAGVAQSPRYKIIEKRQSVAFWCNPISGHATLYWYQQILGQGPKLLIQFQNNGVVDDSQLPKDRFSAERLKGVDSTLKIQPAKLEDSAVYLCASSLVGSAGGQETQYFGPGTRLLVL.

In nucleotides, the CDR3 is TGTGCCAGCAGCGAATACATGGGAGGGGGAAATGAAAAACTGTTTTTT. Protein: CASSEYMGGGNEKLFF. This chain joins TRBV9 and TRBJ1-4; TRBD1 might be the D (6 bases). CDR3 size: 16 residues. CDR1 is SGDLS, CDR2 YYNGEE, per germline. Trimming stripped 3 bases from V and 5 bases from J, with 17 bases between.

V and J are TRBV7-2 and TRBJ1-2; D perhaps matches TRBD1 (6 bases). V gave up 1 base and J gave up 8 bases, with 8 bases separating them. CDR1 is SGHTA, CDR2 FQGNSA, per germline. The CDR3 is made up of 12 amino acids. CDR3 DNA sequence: TGTGCCAGCAGCTTAGATGGGGGCGGCTACACCTTC. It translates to CASSLDGGGYTF.

CDR3 nucleotides: TGTGCCAGCAGCTTGGCCAGGGGGCCACCAAATCAGCAGTTCTTC. Protein: CASSLARGPPNQQFF. The J gene is TRBJ2-1, the V gene TRBV5-8, with 8 bases matching TRBD1. Germline CDR1 and CDR2: SGHTS and YDEGEE. This CDR3 is built from 15 residues. J gave up 11 bases and V 0 bases, and 10 bases lay outside the gene matches.

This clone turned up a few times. The CDR3 region has the DNA TGTGCCAGTAGTATTGCGGGGATCACTGAAGCTTTCTTT. Encoded protein: CASSIAGITEAFF. The chain links TRBV19 to TRBJ1-1; D remains ambiguous. Trimming removed 3 bases at V and 4 bases at J, with 9 bases between. Germline V gene data show CDR1 as LNHDA and CDR2 as SQIVND (reference sequence). The CDR3 totals 13 residues. Combining the CDR3 with reference TRBV19 and TRBJ1-1 gives the whole variable domain DGGITQSPKYLFRKEGQNVTLSCEQNLNHDAMYWYRQDPGQGLRLIYYSQIVNDFQKGDIAEGYSVSREKKESFPLTVTSAQKNPTAFYLCASSIAGITEAFFGQGTRLTVV.

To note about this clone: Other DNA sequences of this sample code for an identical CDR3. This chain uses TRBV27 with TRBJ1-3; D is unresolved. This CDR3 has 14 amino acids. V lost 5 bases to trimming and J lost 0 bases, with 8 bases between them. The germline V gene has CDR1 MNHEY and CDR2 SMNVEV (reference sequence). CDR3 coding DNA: TGTGCCAGCAGTCAATCAGTCTCTGGAAACACCATATATTTT. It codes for CASSQSVSGNTIYF.

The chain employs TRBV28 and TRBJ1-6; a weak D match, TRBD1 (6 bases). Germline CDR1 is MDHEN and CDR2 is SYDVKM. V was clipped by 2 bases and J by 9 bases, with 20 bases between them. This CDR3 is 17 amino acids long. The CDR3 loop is CASSLAIGGSQSSPLHF. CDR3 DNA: TGTGCCAGCAGTTTAGCGATAGGGGGATCCCAGAGTTCACCCCTCCACTTT. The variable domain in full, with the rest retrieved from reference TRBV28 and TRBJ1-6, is DVKVTQSSRYLVKRTGEKVFLECVQDMDHENMFWYRQDPGLGLRLIYFSYDVKMKEKGDIPEGYSVSREKKERFSLILESASTNQTSMYLCASSLAIGGSQSSPLHFGNGTRLTVT.

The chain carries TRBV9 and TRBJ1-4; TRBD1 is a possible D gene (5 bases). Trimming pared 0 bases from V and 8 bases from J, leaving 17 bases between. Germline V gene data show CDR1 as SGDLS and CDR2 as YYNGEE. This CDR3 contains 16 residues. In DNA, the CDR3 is TGTGCCAGCAGCGTAGAGGGGTGGCGGGGTGGCGAAAAACTGTTTTTT. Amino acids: CASSVEGWRGGEKLFF.

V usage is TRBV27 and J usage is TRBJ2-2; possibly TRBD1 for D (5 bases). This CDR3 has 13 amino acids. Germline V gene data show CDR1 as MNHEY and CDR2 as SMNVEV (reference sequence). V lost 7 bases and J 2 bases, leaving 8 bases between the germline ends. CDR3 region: CASTRANTGELFF. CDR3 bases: TGTGCCAGCACCAGGGCTAACACCGGGGAGCTGTTTTTT.

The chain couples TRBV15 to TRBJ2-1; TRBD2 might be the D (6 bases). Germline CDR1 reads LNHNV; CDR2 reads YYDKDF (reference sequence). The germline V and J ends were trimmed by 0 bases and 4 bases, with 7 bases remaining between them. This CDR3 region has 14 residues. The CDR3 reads CATSRDGGYNEQFF. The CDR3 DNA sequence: TGTGCCACCAGCAGAGATGGGGGGTACAATGAGCAGTTCTTC.

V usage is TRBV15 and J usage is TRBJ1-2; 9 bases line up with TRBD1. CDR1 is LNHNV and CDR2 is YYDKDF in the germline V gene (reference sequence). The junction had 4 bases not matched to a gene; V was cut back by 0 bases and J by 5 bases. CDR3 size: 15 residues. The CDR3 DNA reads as TGTGCCACCAGCAGAGATCAGGGGACAGGGTATGGCTACACCTTC. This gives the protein CATSRDQGTGYGYTF.

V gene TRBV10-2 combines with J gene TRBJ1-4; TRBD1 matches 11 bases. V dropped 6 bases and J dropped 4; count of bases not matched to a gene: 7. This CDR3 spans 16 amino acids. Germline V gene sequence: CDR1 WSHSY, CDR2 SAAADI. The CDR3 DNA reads TGCGCCAGCAGGGACAGGGGGCGCCACGGTAATGAAAAACTGTTTTTT. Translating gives CASRDRGRHGNEKLFF.

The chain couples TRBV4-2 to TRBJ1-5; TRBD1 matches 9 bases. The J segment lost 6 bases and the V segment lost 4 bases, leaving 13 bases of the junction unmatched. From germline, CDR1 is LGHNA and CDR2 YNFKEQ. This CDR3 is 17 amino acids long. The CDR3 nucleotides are TGTGCCAGCAGCCGCCTTGCGGGGACAGGGTTTAGTCAGCCCCAGCATTTT. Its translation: CASSRLAGTGFSQPQHF.

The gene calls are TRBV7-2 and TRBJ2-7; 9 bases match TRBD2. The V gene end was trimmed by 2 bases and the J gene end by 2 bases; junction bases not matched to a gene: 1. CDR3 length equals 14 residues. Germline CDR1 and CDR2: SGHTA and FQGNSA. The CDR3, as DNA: TGTGCCAGCAGCTTAAGCGGGGGGCCCTACGAGCAGTACTTC. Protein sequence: CASSLSGGPYEQYF.

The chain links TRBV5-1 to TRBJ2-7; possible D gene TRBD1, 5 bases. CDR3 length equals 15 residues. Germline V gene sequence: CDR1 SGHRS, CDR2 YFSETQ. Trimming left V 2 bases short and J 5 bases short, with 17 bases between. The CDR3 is CASSLGASDIDEQYF. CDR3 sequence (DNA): TGCGCCAGCAGCTTAGGAGCGTCGGACATAGACGAGCAGTACTTC.

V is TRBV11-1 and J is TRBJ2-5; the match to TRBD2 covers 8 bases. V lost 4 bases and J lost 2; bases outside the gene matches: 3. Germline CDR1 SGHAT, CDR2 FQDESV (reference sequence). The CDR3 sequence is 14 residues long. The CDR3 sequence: CASSSLAGQETQYF. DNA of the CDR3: TGTGCCAGCAGCTCCTTAGCGGGACAAGAGACCCAGTACTTC.

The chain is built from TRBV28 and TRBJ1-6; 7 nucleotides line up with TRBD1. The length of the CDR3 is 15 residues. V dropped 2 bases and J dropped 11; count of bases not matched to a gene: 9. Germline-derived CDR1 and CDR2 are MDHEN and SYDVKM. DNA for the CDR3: TGTGCCAGCAGTTTACAAGACAGGGATACGGCACCCCTCCACTTT. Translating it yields CASSLQDRDTAPLHF.

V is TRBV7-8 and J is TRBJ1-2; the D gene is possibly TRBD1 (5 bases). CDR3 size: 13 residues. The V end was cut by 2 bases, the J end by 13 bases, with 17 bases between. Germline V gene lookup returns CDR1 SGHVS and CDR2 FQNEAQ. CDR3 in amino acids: CASSLNDRGTATF. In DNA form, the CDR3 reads TGTGCCAGCAGCTTAAATGATCGGGGGACCGCCACCTTC.

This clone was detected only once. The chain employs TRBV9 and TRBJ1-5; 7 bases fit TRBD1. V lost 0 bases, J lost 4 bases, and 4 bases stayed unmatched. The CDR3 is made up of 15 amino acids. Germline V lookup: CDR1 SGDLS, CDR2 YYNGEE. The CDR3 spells CASSVDQGVNQPQHF. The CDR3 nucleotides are TGTGCCAGCAGCGTAGATCAGGGGGTTAATCAGCCCCAGCATTTT.